The TCR beta chain described here comes from a study of shared clonotypes between healthy human individuals. The assay was immunoSEQ multiplex PCR, and TCRdb's table has in-frame clones only and misses some. This table holds more than 2,000,000 clones, approximately 92% found once. The CDR3 has 13 amino acids. The germline CDR1 and CDR2 sequences are ENHRY and SYGVKD. Between the trimmed V and J ends, which lost 5 bases and 1 base, there was a span of 6 bases. The V call is TRBV10-3, the J call TRBJ2-1; weak D call: TRBD1 (5 bases). The sequenced material came from naive CD4+ T cells sorted from blood. Regarding subset: CD45RA+ positively selected. The sequence derives from a man between 18 and 29 years old in good health. The CDR3 region is CAISSGSYNEQFF. In DNA, the CDR3 is TGTGCCATCAGTTCAGGGTCCTACAATGAGCAGTTCTTC.